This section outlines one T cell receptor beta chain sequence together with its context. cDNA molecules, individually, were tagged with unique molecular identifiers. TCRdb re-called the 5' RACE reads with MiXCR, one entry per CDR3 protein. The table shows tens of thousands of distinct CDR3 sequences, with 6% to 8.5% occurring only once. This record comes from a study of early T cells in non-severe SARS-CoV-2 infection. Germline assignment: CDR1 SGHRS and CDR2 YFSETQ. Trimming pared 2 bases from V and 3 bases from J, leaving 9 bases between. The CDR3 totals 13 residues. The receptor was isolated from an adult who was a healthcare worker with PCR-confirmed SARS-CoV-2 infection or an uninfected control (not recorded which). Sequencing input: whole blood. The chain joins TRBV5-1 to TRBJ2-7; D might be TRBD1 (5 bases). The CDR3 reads CASSFGHDYEQYF. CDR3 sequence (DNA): TGCGCCAGCAGCTTCGGACACGACTACGAGCAGTACTTC.